The source of this TCR beta chain is a study of blood T cell repertoires in COVID-19. Whole-study context: From the United States, Italy and Spain came samples of acute and convalescent COVID-19. The cDNA or gDNA used as material had been derived from T cells, B-cell-depleted T cells, or PBMCs.

In germline, CDR1 is LNHDA, CDR2 SQIVND (reference sequence). This CDR3 has 14 amino acids. With 6 bases clipped from V and 6 bases from J, the junction kept 3 bases outside the gene matches. TCRdb keeps only in-frame clones here, not all; method: immunoSEQ multiplex PCR. In the table there are under 200,000 clones, 60% to 80% of which are singletons. The specimen was peripheral blood. This chain uses TRBV19 with TRBJ1-5, with 12 bases lining up with TRBD1. The TCR was taken from a man aged 65 to 85 with acute or convalescent COVID-19. The CDR3 here is CASSLGQGAQPQHF. The CDR3 nucleotides read TGTGCCAGTAGCTTGGGACAGGGGGCTCAGCCCCAGCATTTT.